The clone carrying this TCR beta chain occurred once. Its matching antigen is unknown. The sample belongs to a study of cytomegalovirus exposure and HLA in healthy donors. Study-wide results and limits: Usually a TCR sequence was rare, but some public TCRs were found in many donors.

The CDR3 has 16 amino acids. Germline V lookup: CDR1 GTSNPN, CDR2 SVGIG (reference sequence). V lost 4 bases to trimming and J lost 0 bases, with 13 bases between them. The PCR employed 60 Vbeta primers together with 13 Jbeta primers. Produced via immunoSEQ multiplex PCR; TCRdb's table is partial and in-frame only. The repertoire holds about 150,000 clones, with around 75% as singletons. Sequencing was done on a sample of PBMCs. The sequence came from a man in his sixties in good health and CMV-seronegative. The chain uses TRBV30 and TRBJ2-6; no definite D call. This CDR3 is CAWNGRESSGANVLTF. CDR3 sequence (DNA): TGTGCCTGGAATGGGCGAGAAAGCTCTGGGGCCAACGTCCTGACTTTC. Drawing the rest from reference TRBV30 and TRBJ2-6, the complete variable domain is SQTIHQWPATLVQPVGSPLSLECTVEGTSNPNLYWYRQAAGRGLQLLFYSVGIGQISSEVPQNLSASRPQDRQFILSSKKLLLSDSGFYLCAWNGRESSGANVLTFGAGSRLTVL.